This T cell receptor (beta chain) was sequenced during a study of T cell responses to AZD1222 COVID-19 vaccine. Sequencing was performed with immunoSEQ multiplex PCR; in TCRdb, only in-frame clones are kept and a portion is missing. The sample records about 86,000 clones, roughly nine tenths being singletons. From germline, CDR1 is LGHDT and CDR2 YNNKEL (reference sequence). V was clipped by 7 bases and J by 8 bases; unmatched bases: 15. CDR3 length: 15 amino acids. The TCR comes from an adult in good health. The input for sequencing was peripheral blood, taken on day 0 of AZD1222 vaccination. The rearrangement links TRBV3-1 (or the pseudogene TRBV3-2) to TRBJ2-7; TRBD2 matches at 9 bases. The CDR3 spells CASTRKIAGVEKQYF. The CDR3 bases are TGTGCCAGCACCCGAAAGATAGCGGGAGTGGAAAAGCAGTACTTC.